This TCR beta chain was sequenced for a study of CD8 T cells in ankylosing spondylitis. Whole-study results and caveats: A motif in TCR beta, a set of roughly 8 highly homologous variants, appeared characteristic of ankylosing spondylitis blood.

A remark on this clonotype: Its antigen is unknown.

There are 13 residues in the CDR3. The V end was cut by 7 bases, the J end by 5 bases, with 14 bases between. TCRdb fed the 5' RACE reads into MiXCR, producing one record per CDR3 protein. The sample consists of more than 650,000 distinct CDR3 sequences, roughly 10% of them appearing once. The receptor was derived from a male donor with ankylosing spondylitis. The sample taken for sequencing was blood, either unsorted or a sorted T cell fraction (not recorded which). The chain recombines TRBV12-3 or TRBV12-4 with TRBJ1-2; D gene ambiguous. CDR3 coding DNA: TGTGCCAGCACCGAACCACGAAGATATGGCTACACCTTC. Encoded protein: CASTEPRRYGYTF.